This TCR beta chain was profiled in a study of blood T cell repertoires in COVID-19. In the original analysis: Reference gene primer amplification yielded estimated nucleated cell counts. Repertoires were generated with immunoSEQ multiplex PCR, while TCRdb's copy carries only in-frame clones and drops some. That table supplies the V and J calls and clone size; D and trimming were determined from the DNA. The table lists roughly 160,000 clones, less than 85% of them singletons, with around 18% in the top ten. Residents of about two dozen US areas, aged about 18 to 95 years, made up the participants. Cohort 3 donors counted as recovered after two negative PCRs, clearance, or resolved symptoms. The CDR3 length is 13 residues. The germline V and J ends were trimmed by 1 base and 5 bases, with 6 bases remaining between them. CDR1 LNHDA and CDR2 SQIVND come from the germline V gene (reference sequence).

This clone has a single count. The V call is TRBV19, the J call TRBJ1-5; D is unclear. Sequencing was done on a sample of PBMCs or T cells enriched from blood (not recorded which). The receptor comes from a man in his sixties who had recovered from COVID-19. The CDR3 sequence is CASSIVPDQPQHF. CDR3 nucleotide sequence: TGTGCCAGTAGTATAGTTCCCGATCAGCCCCAGCATTTT.